The 32 T cell receptor beta chains reported below all come from one sample, sequenced in a study of blood T cell repertoires in COVID-19. Some clones are missing from TCRdb's copy, which holds only in-frame ones; the method was immunoSEQ multiplex PCR. The table has approximately 92,000 clones, around four fifths seen once; the top ten hold 3% to 4%. The sequencing input was peripheral blood. The origin of the receptors is a man aged 50 or older with acute or convalescent COVID-19.

The rearrangement joins TRBV12-3 or TRBV12-4 to TRBJ1-5; tentative D call: TRBD1 (5 bases). The CDR3 length is 12 residues. The V and J ends lost 5 bases and 11 bases respectively, with 13 bases between them. CDR3 in DNA: TGTGCCAGCAGTCCCGACAGTTCAGCCCAGCATTTT. Translated: CASSPDSSAQHF.

The V call is TRBV24-1, the J call TRBJ1-5; the D gene is possibly TRBD1 (5 bases). The germline CDR1 and CDR2 sequences are KGHDR and SFDVKD. The length of the CDR3 is 13 residues. V was trimmed by 4 bases and J by 5 bases, leaving 8 bases between them. DNA of the CDR3: TGTGCCACCAGTGACGCAGGGTATCAGCCCCAGCATTTT. This sequence encodes CATSDAGYQPQHF.

This clone was counted a few times. The chain employs TRBV5-1 and TRBJ1-2, with D tentatively TRBD1 (6 bases). Per germline, CDR1 SGHRS and CDR2 YFSETQ. V dropped 4 bases and J dropped 2 bases, with 12 bases sitting between them. The CDR3 has 14 residues. The CDR3 region is CASSPSGQNYGYTF. In nucleotides, the CDR3 is TGCGCCAGCAGCCCCTCGGGACAAAACTATGGCTACACCTTC.

V gene TRBV25-1 combines with J gene TRBJ2-2, with 7 nucleotides matching TRBD1. Germline lookup yields CDR1 MGHDK and CDR2 SYGVNS. The CDR3 is 14 residues long. With V trimmed by 7 bases and J by 2 bases, 4 bases remained unmatched. As DNA, the CDR3 is TGTGCCAGCACCCGGGACAGCAACACCGGGGAGCTGTTTTTT. Protein sequence: CASTRDSNTGELFF.

The chain uses TRBV11-2 and TRBJ2-7; no reliable D call. The CDR3 consists of 15 residues. Germline V gene lookup returns CDR1 SGHAT and CDR2 FQNNGV. V was shortened by 0 bases and J by 0 bases, with 9 bases between the two germline ends. CDR3 in DNA: TGTGCCAGCAGCTTAGATCTACTTCTCTCCTACGAGCAGTACTTC. The encoded protein is CASSLDLLLSYEQYF.

In its sample, this clone was seen once. The rearrangement links TRBV18 to TRBJ1-5; a weak D match, TRBD1 (6 bases). V lost 5 bases to trimming and J lost 6 bases, with 14 bases between them. This CDR3 region has 14 residues. Germline loops: CDR1 KGHSH, CDR2 LQKENI. The chain's CDR3 is CASSKQGGVQPQHF. The CDR3 DNA is TGTGCCAGCTCAAAACAGGGTGGGGTTCAGCCCCAGCATTTT.

V and J are TRBV6-2 or TRBV6-3 and TRBJ2-5; a possible D gene is TRBD1 (5 bases). The V gene lost 0 bases and the J gene lost 5 bases, with 16 bases spanning the gap. Germline assignment: CDR1 MNHEY and CDR2 SVGEGT. The CDR3 totals 16 residues. CDR3 sequence: CASSYSDQGLRETQYF. Here the CDR3 DNA reads TGTGCCAGCAGTTACTCAGACCAGGGTTTAAGGGAGACCCAGTACTTC.

This clone was found a few times. This chain uses TRBV7-2 with TRBJ2-1; 10 nucleotides match TRBD2. V trimming: 2 bases; J trimming: 0 bases; junction bases outside the gene matches: 7. This CDR3 spans 18 amino acids. Germline V gene lookup returns CDR1 SGHTA and CDR2 FQGNSA. The CDR3 nucleotides are TGTGCCAGCAGCTTACTAGCGGGGGTGACAAGCTCCTACAATGAGCAGTTCTTC. Protein: CASSLLAGVTSSYNEQFF.

V and J are TRBV11-2 and TRBJ1-1; D is possibly TRBD1 (5 bases). The V end was cut by 5 bases, the J end by 0 bases, with 13 bases between. From germline, CDR1 is SGHAT and CDR2 FQNNGV. This CDR3 has 15 amino acids. The CDR3 DNA reads as TGTGCCAGCAGCCTGACAGTAGGCATGAACACTGAAGCTTTCTTT. Its protein is CASSLTVGMNTEAFF.

In its sample, this clone was seen once. The rearrangement links TRBV7-2 to TRBJ2-7; 9 nucleotides agree with TRBD1. V gave up 5 bases and J gave up 1 base; unmatched junction bases: 6. Per germline, CDR1 SGHTA and CDR2 FQGNSA. The CDR3 is 15 amino acids. The CDR3 coding sequence is TGTGCCAGCAGCCCACCGGGACAGGGTTCCTACGAGCAGTACTTC. It encodes CASSPPGQGSYEQYF.

This chain joins TRBV7-2 and TRBJ2-3; D remains ambiguous. Trimming cost V 5 bases and J 0 bases, with 9 bases left between them. The CDR3 consists of 14 residues. Germline lookup yields CDR1 SGHTA and CDR2 FQGNSA. The CDR3: CASSPVLSTDTQYF. The CDR3 region has the DNA TGTGCCAGCAGCCCAGTTCTTAGCACAGATACGCAGTATTTT.

V gene TRBV2 combines with J gene TRBJ2-3, with 11 positions matching TRBD2. This CDR3 has 18 amino acids. V shed 3 bases and J 4 bases; nucleotides not matched to a gene: 12. From germline, CDR1 is SNHLY and CDR2 FYNNEI. The CDR3 DNA is TGTGCCAGCAGTGATTCTAGCGGGGGGACTAGTAGGCCAGATACGCAGTATTTT. It yields the protein CASSDSSGGTSRPDTQYF.

For the CDR3, the DNA is TGTGCCAGCACCGACGGAGGACAGCGGAATTCACCCCTCCACTTT. Amino acid sequence: CASTDGGQRNSPLHF. The gene calls are TRBV6-5 and TRBJ1-6, with D maybe TRBD1 (6 bases). Germline CDR1 reads MNHEY; CDR2 reads SVGAGI. Trimming stripped 7 bases from V and 7 bases from J, with 17 bases between. The CDR3 spans 15 residues.

This chain links TRBV24-1 with TRBJ2-5; 9 bases agree with TRBD1. The CDR3 covers 14 residues. Germline values: CDR1 KGHDR, CDR2 SFDVKD. Trimming cost V 3 bases and J 5 bases; bases outside gene matches: 3. The CDR3 loop reads CATSDTGGAETQYF. CDR3 nucleotide sequence: TGTGCCACCAGTGATACAGGGGGCGCGGAGACCCAGTACTTC.

This clone was found once. The V and J genes are TRBV7-2 and TRBJ2-7; D is unclear. The V end lost 1 base, the J end lost 6 bases, and 13 bases lay between the germline ends. The CDR3 spans 14 residues. The germline gives CDR1 SGHTA, CDR2 FQGNSA. CDR3 coding DNA: TGTGCCAGCAGCTTAGAGATGGAGTTAACCGAGCAGTACTTC. This translates into CASSLEMELTEQYF.

The chain recombines TRBV7-9 with TRBJ1-5; perhaps TRBD1 as D (5 bases). The length of the CDR3 is 14 residues. Germline loops: CDR1 SEHNR, CDR2 FQNEAQ (reference sequence). V gave up 5 bases and J gave up 5 bases, with 13 bases separating them. The CDR3 DNA reads TGTGCCAGCAGCCTGAGTACAGGTCATCAGCCCCAGCATTTT. Amino acids: CASSLSTGHQPQHF. The entire variable domain, with the rest obtained from reference TRBV7-9 and TRBJ1-5, is as follows: DTGVSQNPRHKITKRGQNVTFRCDPISEHNRLYWYRQTLGQGPEFLTYFQNEAQLEKSRLLSDRFSAERPKGSFSTLEIQRTEQGDSAMYLCASSLSTGHQPQHFGDGTRLSIL.

The chain has TRBV10-3 and TRBJ1-1; 7 bases fit TRBD1. V lost 3 bases to trimming and J lost 1 base; unmatched junction nucleotides: 2. The germline V gene encodes CDR1 ENHRY and CDR2 SYGVKD. This CDR3 has 14 amino acids. The CDR3 sequence: CAISETGANTEAFF. The CDR3 nucleotides are TGTGCCATCAGTGAAACAGGGGCGAACACTGAAGCTTTCTTT.

The V and J genes are TRBV6-5 and TRBJ2-3, with 8 bases fitting TRBD1. Germline-derived CDR1 and CDR2 are MNHEY and SVGAGI. The CDR3 is 14 residues long. J lost 4 bases, V lost 6 bases, and 6 bases had no gene match. The CDR3 spells CASRSPGGSDTQYF. As DNA, the CDR3 is TGTGCCAGCAGAAGCCCAGGGGGCTCAGATACGCAGTATTTT.

The CDR3 DNA reads as TGTGCCAGCAGCTTCACCACAGGGGTGATTGGTGGCTACACCTTC. Translation gives CASSFTTGVIGGYTF. This sequence joins TRBV7-2 and TRBJ1-2; TRBD1 aligns across 7 bases. From germline, CDR1 is SGHTA and CDR2 FQGNSA. The CDR3 is made up of 15 amino acids. J gave up 7 bases and V 3 bases, and 11 bases lay outside the gene matches.

V and J are TRBV7-8 and TRBJ2-2, with 11 bases lining up with TRBD1. Trimming removed 5 bases from V and 5 bases from J; junction bases left unmatched: 4. The CDR3 length is 15 residues. Germline CDR1 SGHVS, CDR2 FQNEAQ. CDR3 nucleotides: TGTGCCAGCAGCCCGGGACAGGGGGGAACCGGGGAGCTGTTTTTT. Residues: CASSPGQGGTGELFF.

This sequence joins TRBV7-8 and TRBJ2-1; 9 bases are a match to TRBD2. V dropped 5 bases and J dropped 6; count of bases not matched to a gene: 8. CDR1 and CDR2 (germline): SGHVS, FQNEAQ. There are 15 residues in the CDR3. In DNA, the CDR3 is TGTGCCAGCAGCCGAGCGGGACTAGCTTCCAATGAGCAGTTCTTC. The encoded protein is CASSRAGLASNEQFF.

The chain links TRBV28 to TRBJ1-1; TRBD1 matches 7 bases. The CDR3 sequence is 14 residues long. J gave up 3 bases and V 3 bases, and 4 bases lay outside the gene matches. CDR1 is MDHEN and CDR2 is SYDVKM in the germline V gene. CDR3 nucleotide sequence: TGTGCCAGCAGTTTGCCAGGGGGATACACTGAAGCTTTCTTT. It translates to CASSLPGGYTEAFF.

The chain couples TRBV12-3 or TRBV12-4 to TRBJ1-1, with D unresolved. This CDR3 comprises 13 residues. The ends were cut back, 5 bases at V and 1 base at J, with 8 bases in the middle. CDR3 in DNA: TGTGCCAGCAGTATTTTAAAGAACACTGAAGCTTTCTTT. Protein sequence: CASSILKNTEAFF.

The chain links TRBV5-1 to TRBJ1-6, with 8 positions matching TRBD1. Losses at the gene ends were 5 bases for V and 7 bases for J; bases not matched to a gene: 8. The CDR3 is 15 residues long. The germline V gene encodes CDR1 SGHRS and CDR2 YFSETQ. The CDR3 DNA reads TGCGCCAGCAGACTAAACAGGGGGACCAATTCACCCCTCCACTTT. Protein sequence: CASRLNRGTNSPLHF.

To note about this clone: The junction differs from germline at one of its ends, possibly a read error. J is TRBJ1-2 and V is TRBV19; D is possibly TRBD1 (5 bases). There are 12 residues in the CDR3. Germline values: CDR1 LNHDA, CDR2 SQIVND (reference sequence). The CDR3 DNA is TGTGCCAGTAGAATAGGGGAGTTGGGCTACACCTTC. As protein: CASRIGELGYTF.

V is TRBV7-2 and J is TRBJ2-1; 14 positions agree with TRBD2. In germline, CDR1 is SGHTA, CDR2 FQGNSA. The CDR3 loop spans 17 amino acids. After removal of 0 bases from V and 5 bases from J, the junction contained 3 bases not matched to a gene. The CDR3 sequence: CASSLARLAGGHNEQFF. The CDR3 DNA reads as TGTGCCAGCAGCTTAGCGCGACTAGCGGGGGGGCACAATGAGCAGTTCTTC. Filled out from reference TRBV7-2 and TRBJ2-1, the complete variable domain reads GAGVSQSPSNKVTEKGKDVELRCDPISGHTALYWYRQSLGQGLEFLIYFQGNSAPDKSGLPSDRFSAERTGGSVSTLTIQRTQQEDSAVYLCASSLARLAGGHNEQFFGPGTRLTVL.

The CDR3 is CASSNSGGEQYF. The CDR3, as DNA: TGTGCCAGCTCAAATTCAGGGGGGGAGCAGTACTTC. The rearrangement joins TRBV12-3 or TRBV12-4 to TRBJ2-7; maybe TRBD1 (7 bases). This CDR3 contains 12 residues. Trimming removed 8 bases from V and 7 bases from J, with 15 bases in between.

This rearrangement joins TRBV6-6 to TRBJ1-2, with 7 bases lining up with TRBD1. Germline CDR1 is MNHNY and CDR2 is SVGAGI (reference sequence). This CDR3 is built from 14 residues. With V trimmed by 5 bases and J by 4 bases, 7 bases remained unmatched. DNA of the CDR3: TGTGCCAGCAGTACGACCGGGACAGTCTATGGCTACACCTTC. It codes for CASSTTGTVYGYTF.

The CDR3 region is CASISRAGEYDYGYTF. Written as DNA, the CDR3 is TGTGCCAGCATCAGCCGCGCAGGGGAGTATGACTATGGCTACACCTTC. This chain joins TRBV6-4 and TRBJ1-2, with D perhaps TRBD1 (6 bases). The V end lost 7 bases, the J end lost 3 bases, and 21 bases lay between the germline ends. Per the germline V gene, CDR1 is MRHNA and CDR2 is SNTAGT. The CDR3 is made up of 16 amino acids.

This clone was detected only a few times. The chain employs TRBV12-5 and TRBJ2-6, with 8 positions matching TRBD2. The germline gives CDR1 LGHNT, CDR2 FRNRAP. Germline trimming cut 2 bases from V and 4 bases from J; bases unmatched to any gene: 4. The CDR3 runs to 16 residues. The CDR3 DNA is TGTGCTAGTGGTTTGACGGGGGGGAGCGGGGCCAACGTCCTGACTTTC. This sequence encodes CASGLTGGSGANVLTF.

The chain employs TRBV5-6 and TRBJ2-5, with TRBD1 identical over 7 bases. V lost 3 bases, J lost 4 bases, and 9 bases stayed unmatched. This CDR3 spans 15 amino acids. Germline values: CDR1 SGHDT, CDR2 YYEEEE. In DNA form, the CDR3 reads TGTGCCAGCAGCTACTACAGGGGAGAGGGAGAGACCCAGTACTTC. Its protein is CASSYYRGEGETQYF.

The V and J genes are TRBV5-1 and TRBJ1-2; 9 bases are a match to TRBD1. This CDR3 contains 14 residues. V shed 2 bases, J shed 3 bases, and the junction held 2 bases outside the gene matches. Germline V gene sequence: CDR1 SGHRS, CDR2 YFSETQ. The CDR3 loop reads CASSLQGADYGYTF. CDR3 nucleotides: TGCGCCAGCAGCTTACAGGGGGCGGACTATGGCTACACCTTC. The variable domain in full, completed from reference TRBV5-1 and TRBJ1-2, reads KAGVTQTPRYLIKTRGQQVTLSCSPISGHRSVSWYQQTPGQGLQFLFEYFSETQRNKGNFPGRFSGRQFSNSRSEMNVSTLELGDSALYLCASSLQGADYGYTFGSGTRLTVV.